These 6 T cell receptor beta chains originate from one sample sequenced in a study of vaccination effects on CD4 cells after COVID-19. Profiled with immunoSEQ multiplex PCR; TCRdb holds only in-frame clones, not every one. The table has about 47,000 clones, 75% to 80% seen once. The culture ran for roughly ten days before CD4+ T cells were isolated. Which antigens these TCRs recognize remains unknown. The input for sequencing was CD4+ T cells from PBMCs cultured without peptide, taken before COVID-19 vaccination. These receptors all come from a human donor who had a prior SARS-CoV-2 infection.

The rearrangement joins TRBV5-1 to TRBJ2-3; D may be TRBD1 (6 bases). CDR1 and CDR2 from the germline V gene are SGHRS and YFSETQ. The CDR3 has 14 amino acids. V lost 1 base to trimming and J lost 6 bases, with 12 bases between them. For the CDR3, the DNA is TGCGCCAGCAGCTTGTGGGGCCAGGGGGATACGCAGTATTTT. Encoded protein: CASSLWGQGDTQYF.

This clone was seen only once. This chain joins TRBV6-5 and TRBJ1-1, with D hard to call. From germline, CDR1 is MNHEY and CDR2 SVGAGI. V was trimmed by 0 bases and J by 5 bases, leaving 7 bases between them. The CDR3 length is 13 residues. CDR3 in amino acids: CASSYSTRTEAFF. CDR3 coding DNA: TGTGCCAGCAGTTACTCGACGAGGACTGAAGCTTTCTTT.

The chain joins TRBV5-1 to TRBJ2-3; 10 bases are shared with TRBD2. The CDR3 covers 16 residues. With V trimmed by 4 bases and J by 8 bases, 13 bases remained unmatched. The V gene's germline CDR1 is SGHRS and CDR2 YFSETQ. The CDR3 DNA reads TGCGCCAGCAGCATTAGCGGGGGGAGCCGCTCGGGTACGCAGTATTTT. This encodes CASSISGGSRSGTQYF.

This chain connects TRBV2 to TRBJ2-7; tentative D call: TRBD1 (5 bases). CDR1 is SNHLY and CDR2 is FYNNEI in the germline V gene. Trimming left V 6 bases short and J 4 bases short, with 13 bases between. The CDR3 is 13 amino acids. The CDR3 here is CASRDDSWYEQYF. CDR3 nucleotides: TGTGCCAGCAGGGACGACAGCTGGTACGAGCAGTACTTC.

The rearrangement joins TRBV9 to TRBJ2-1, with 9 bases aligning to TRBD2. Germline values: CDR1 SGDLS, CDR2 YYNGEE. The CDR3 runs to 17 residues. V gave up 0 bases and J gave up 3 bases; unmatched junction bases: 7. In nucleotides, the CDR3 is TGTGCCAGCAGCGTAGGGCTTAGGACTAGCGACTACAATGAGCAGTTCTTC. Residues: CASSVGLRTSDYNEQFF. The complete variable domain, with remaining parts taken from reference TRBV9 and TRBJ2-1, reads DSGVTQTPKHLITATGQRVTLRCSPRSGDLSVYWYQQSLDQGLQFLIQYYNGEERAKGNILERFSAQQFPDLHSELNLSSLELGDSALYFCASSVGLRTSDYNEQFFGPGTRLTVL.

J is TRBJ1-4 and V is TRBV11-2; TRBD1 matches at 7 bases. CDR1 SGHAT and CDR2 FQNNGV come from the germline V gene. The CDR3 consists of 13 residues. V lost 5 bases, J lost 4 bases, and 1 base stayed unmatched. The CDR3 DNA reads TGTGCCAGCAGCAGGGACAGTAATGAAAAACTGTTTTTT. Translating it yields CASSRDSNEKLFF.